There are a few counts of the clone carrying this TCR beta chain. Its antigen is still unknown. The bulk TCR libraries were made with methods described before and with listed TCR primers. TCRdb re-called the PCR reads through MiXCR, storing one row per CDR3 protein. The table records about 510,000 distinct CDR3 sequences, roughly 24% of them present only once. The data stem from a study of molecular identifiers for immune sequencing clone quantification. Study details: The replicates split RNA from around 18,000 or 91,000 naive CD8 cells five ways and sequenced four. Study-wide points: Sizes of highly expanded clones could be underestimated through identical TCRs sharing a barcode.

The length of the CDR3 is 17 residues. V was pared by 2 bases and J by 0 bases, with 16 bases between. Germline V gene data show CDR1 as SGHVS and CDR2 as FNYEAQ. This clonotype was sampled from a human donor in good health. Some libraries in this study had Jurkat cell RNA spiked in. Input material: naive CD8+ T cells from blood, with Jurkat cell RNA spiked in. The subset was: FACS-sorted CD8+CD4-CCR7+CD45RA+ naive T cells. This chain links TRBV7-6 with TRBJ2-5; D assignment may be TRBD1 or TRBD2 (5 bases each). The CDR3 reads CASSLRSQWGNQETQYF. For the CDR3, the DNA is TGTGCCAGCAGCTTAAGGAGTCAGTGGGGGAACCAAGAGACCCAGTACTTC.